This T cell receptor (beta chain) was documented in a study of blood T cell repertoires in COVID-19. Study information: Samples taken during acute and convalescent COVID-19 were collected in the United States, Italy and Spain. The analysed material was cDNA or gDNA that came from T cells, B-cell-depleted T cells, or PBMCs.

As originally analysed: Estimation of nucleated cell counts was performed using reference gene primer amplification. The repertoire was sequenced with immunoSEQ multiplex PCR; TCRdb's copy has only in-frame clones and lacks some. The D gene and trimming were derived from the DNA, and the V and J assignments and clone size from that table. The table includes some 340,000 clones, around 80% detected once. The ends were cut back, 2 bases at V and 2 bases at J, with 13 bases in the middle. Germline CDR1 and CDR2: MDHEN and SYDVKM. The CDR3 spans 15 residues. The origin of this receptor is a man aged 25 to 40 with active or convalescent COVID-19. V usage is TRBV28 and J usage is TRBJ2-7; TRBD1 is a possible D gene (5 bases). The sample comprised peripheral blood. The CDR3 DNA is TGTGCCAGCAGTTTAAAGGGGTTAAAAGCCTACGAGCAGTACTTC. Amino acids: CASSLKGLKAYEQYF.